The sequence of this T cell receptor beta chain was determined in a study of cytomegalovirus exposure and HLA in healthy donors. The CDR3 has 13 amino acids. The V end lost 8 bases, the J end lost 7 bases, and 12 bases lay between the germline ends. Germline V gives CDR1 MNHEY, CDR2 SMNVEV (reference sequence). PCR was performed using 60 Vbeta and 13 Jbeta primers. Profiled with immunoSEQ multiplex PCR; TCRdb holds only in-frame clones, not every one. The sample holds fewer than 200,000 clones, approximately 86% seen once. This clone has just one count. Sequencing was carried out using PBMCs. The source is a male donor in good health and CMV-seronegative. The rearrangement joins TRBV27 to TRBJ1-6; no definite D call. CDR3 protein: CASRRSFNSPLHF. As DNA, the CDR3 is TGTGCCAGCCGCAGATCCTTCAATTCACCCCTCCACTTT.